The 4 T cell receptor beta chains given below trace back to one sample, sequenced in a study of T cells in localized non-small cell lung cancer (dated by TCRdb to about 2020). The library relied on the immunoSEQ multiplex PCR assay. The source is immuneACCESS, and TCRdb retained only in-frame sequences with V and J called. Part of the clones is not carried over; for the studies checked, unresolved V genes explain less than half of this, and the remainder is unexplained. For this sample there are around 100,000 clones; roughly 86% appear just once. The ten most abundant clones make up roughly 15% of the sample. The specimen was peripheral blood, collected before any cancer treatment. These receptors were obtained from a man between 40 and 70 years old with stage I squamous cell lung carcinoma.

This clone was observed at least ten times. CDR3 bases: TGTGCCAGCTCACCGGGGCGGGCCCCAGATACGCAGTATTTT. Its protein product is CASSPGRAPDTQYF. The chain carries TRBV18 and TRBJ2-3, with D possibly being TRBD1 or TRBD2 (5 bases each). CDR3 length equals 14 residues. Trimming left V 3 bases short and J 4 bases short, with 11 bases between. Germline assignment: CDR1 KGHSH and CDR2 LQKENI.

This clone has more than one count but fewer than ten. This chain uses TRBV9 with TRBJ2-7, with D possibly being TRBD2 (6 bases). Deletions cut 4 bases from V and 2 bases from J, with 7 bases between. Germline V gene lookup returns CDR1 SGDLS and CDR2 YYNGEE. The CDR3 spans 12 residues. CDR3 loop: CASSPGAYEQYF. DNA of the CDR3: TGTGCCAGCAGCCCGGGAGCCTACGAGCAGTACTTC.

V is TRBV7-3 and J is TRBJ2-2; D may match TRBD1 or TRBD2 (5 bases each). V lost 3 bases, J lost 4 bases, and 12 bases lay in between. The CDR3 length is 15 residues. Looked up from germline, CDR1 is SGHTA and CDR2 is FQGTGA. The CDR3 sequence is CASSLGRDGTGELFF. In nucleotides, the CDR3 is TGTGCCAGCAGCTTGGGAAGGGACGGCACCGGGGAGCTGTTTTTT. Together with reference TRBV7-3 and TRBJ2-2, the CDR3 gives the full variable domain: GAGVSQTPSNKVTEKGKYVELRCDPISGHTALYWYRQSLGQGPEFLIYFQGTGAADDSGLPNDRFFAVRPEGSVSTLKIQRTERGDSAVYLCASSLGRDGTGELFFGEGSRLTVL.

The chain combines TRBV5-6 with TRBJ1-1; 10 bases fit TRBD1. CDR3 length: 15 amino acids. Germline loops: CDR1 SGHDT, CDR2 YYEEEE. V lost 0 bases to trimming and J lost 10 bases; unmatched junction nucleotides: 9. The DNA for the CDR3 is TGTGCCAGCAGCTTGGTGACAGGGGGCCTTCCTGGAGCTTTCTTT. Translating gives CASSLVTGGLPGAFF.